This TCR beta chain was captured by sequencing in a study of T-cell memory formation after mild COVID-19. Study findings and constraints: Day 15 to 85 contracting clones showed balanced CD4/CD8; later expanders leaned CD4+.

This clonotype was counted between two and nine times. The antigen remains undetermined. V was clipped by 5 bases and J by 6 bases; unmatched bases: 9. The germline V gene encodes CDR1 MNHEY and CDR2 SVGEGT. The CDR3 has 15 residues. TCRdb itself ran the 5' RACE reads through MiXCR, one entry per CDR3 protein. The profile shows under 250,000 distinct CDR3 sequences, 15% of them singletons. V and J are TRBV6-2 or TRBV6-3 and TRBJ2-7; TRBD1 matches 11 bases. The origin of this receptor is an adult woman who had mild COVID-19 (a few samples of this study predate the infection). Cell type and time point are not known. Sequenced input: PBMCs or a T cell subset sorted from them (not recorded which). Here the CDR3 DNA reads TGTGCCAGCAGTACCCGGACAGGGGGCGTCGGCGAGCAGTACTTC. Translating gives CASSTRTGGVGEQYF.